The clone carrying this T cell receptor (beta chain) appeared a few times. Its antigen is as yet unknown. Germline V gives CDR1 MNHEY, CDR2 SVGAGI. Trimming shortened V by 0 bases and J by 9 bases, and 15 bases separated the two germline ends. CDR3 length equals 15 residues. The repertoire was sequenced with immunoSEQ multiplex PCR; TCRdb's copy has only in-frame clones and lacks some. The sample holds tens of thousands of clones, 70% to 90% seen once. The entry originates in a study of T cell responses to AZD1222 COVID-19 vaccine. Across the study: Pooling covered second doses at about 4 or about 12 weeks. Study-level points and caveats: CD4 TCRs associated with vaccination spanned spike, dominating at 160-218 and 743-854. All repertoire sampling was performed exclusively after the peak T cell response. It should be noted that donors were predominantly white British and more often female, and clonal diversity was possibly underestimated.

V and J are TRBV6-5 and TRBJ2-1; possibly TRBD1 for D (5 bases). The material was peripheral blood, obtained on day 0 of AZD1222 vaccination. The receptor's source is an adult in good health. CDR3 sequence reads: CASSYSFPAQGEQFF. The DNA of the CDR3 is TGTGCCAGCAGTTACTCGTTCCCCGCCCAGGGTGAGCAGTTCTTC.